The rows below give T cell receptor beta chains drawn from one sample of a study of shared clonotypes between healthy human individuals. Clones were sequenced by immunoSEQ multiplex PCR, and TCRdb holds only the in-frame ones, with some missing. The table includes approximately 500,000 clones, approximately 82% detected once. The source material was PBMCs. Receptor source: a woman in her thirties or forties in good health. Some clones in this sample may be carry-over from other donors' samples. Each CDR3 is given with its conserved first and last residue. The D gene is left open where the match is weak. Only part of the rows carry a size: once, few, many, or a class if the clone is expanded.

v_call	d_call	clone_size	j_call	cdr3_nt	cdr3_aa
TRBV19	.	.	TRBJ2-3	TGTGCCAGTAGTCCCCCAGAGTCTGATACGCAGTATTTT	CASSPPESDTQYF
TRBV5-1	.	.	TRBJ2-7	TGCGCCAGCAGCTTGGTTCTTAGCGGCTCCTACGAGCAGTACTTC	CASSLVLSGSYEQYF
TRBV9	TRBD1	.	TRBJ2-1	TGTGCCAGCAGCGAAATCGGGACAGGCCATGAGCAGTTCTTC	CASSEIGTGHEQFF
TRBV28	.	.	TRBJ2-7	TGTGCCAGCAGTTACGTCCTTAACTACGAGCAGTACTTC	CASSYVLNYEQYF
TRBV7-9	TRBD1	few	TRBJ1-2	TGTGCCAGCAGCTTAGGTATTTCCGGGACAGGGGATGGCTACACCTTC	CASSLGISGTGDGYTF
TRBV6-5	.	once	TRBJ1-4	TGTGCCAGCAGAAACAGGGAGGCGAATGAAAAACTGTTTTTT	CASRNREANEKLFF
TRBV30	TRBD1	.	TRBJ2-3	TGTGCCGTGAAGAGGACAGGGGCAGCAGATACGCAGTATTTT	CAVKRTGAADTQYF
TRBV28	.	.	TRBJ1-5	TGTGCCAGCAGTTCCTACCCCGACCTGCAGCCCCAGCATTTT	CASSSYPDLQPQHF
TRBV7-2	.	.	TRBJ1-1	TGTGCCAGCAGCTATGGCTCGAGGGGAAGGACTGAAGCTTTCTTT	CASSYGSRGRTEAFF
TRBV4-2	TRBD2	.	TRBJ2-3	TGTGCCAGCAGCCAAGACTTGGGCGGGAGGGGCACAGATACGCAGTATTTT	CASSQDLGGRGTDTQYF
TRBV11-3	.	.	TRBJ2-1	TGTGCCAGCAGCTTAGCCTCGGGGAATGAGCAGTTCTTC	CASSLASGNEQFF
TRBV28	.	few	TRBJ1-4	TGTGCCAGCATTCCCGTCGGACGGATTAATGAAAAACTGTTTTTT	CASIPVGRINEKLFF
TRBV7-8	.	few	TRBJ2-2	TGTGCCAGCAGCTTAGGCCTGGCCGGGGAGCTGTTTTTT	CASSLGLAGELFF
TRBV6-4	.	.	TRBJ2-3	TGTGCCAGCAGTGACGGAGGAGGAGATACGCAGTATTTT	CASSDGGGDTQYF
TRBV30	.	.	TRBJ1-6	TGTGCCTGGAGTGTTGAGGGCAGGAATTCACCCCTCCACTTT	CAWSVEGRNSPLHF
TRBV10-3	TRBD1	.	TRBJ2-5	TGTGCCATCAGTGAGAGGGACAGACTGTACTTC	CAISERDRLYF
TRBV4-2	TRBD1	many	TRBJ1-5	TGTGCCAGCAGCCAAGATGGGACAGGGAATCAGCCCCAGCATTTT	CASSQDGTGNQPQHF
TRBV7-8	.	.	TRBJ2-2	TGTGCCAGCAGCTGGAGGGGAGGCACCGGGGAGCTGTTTTTT	CASSWRGGTGELFF
TRBV18	.	.	TRBJ1-4	TGTGCCAGCTCACCACGGGCGCCTAATGAAAAACTGTTTTTT	CASSPRAPNEKLFF
TRBV9	TRBD1	.	TRBJ2-3	TGTGCCAGCAGCGCCAATCCGGGACAGGGAACTCCCACAGATACGCAGTATTTT	CASSANPGQGTPTDTQYF